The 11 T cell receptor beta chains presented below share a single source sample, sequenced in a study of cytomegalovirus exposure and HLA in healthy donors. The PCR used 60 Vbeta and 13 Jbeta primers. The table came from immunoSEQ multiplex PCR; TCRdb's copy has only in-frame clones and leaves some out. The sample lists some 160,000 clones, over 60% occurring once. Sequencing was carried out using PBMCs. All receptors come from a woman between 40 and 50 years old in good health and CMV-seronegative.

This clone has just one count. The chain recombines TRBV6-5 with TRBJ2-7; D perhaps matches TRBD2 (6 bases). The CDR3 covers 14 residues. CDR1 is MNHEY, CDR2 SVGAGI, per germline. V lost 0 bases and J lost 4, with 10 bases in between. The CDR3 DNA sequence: TGTGCCAGCAGTTACTCGATCGGGACTTACGAGCAGTACTTC. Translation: CASSYSIGTYEQYF.

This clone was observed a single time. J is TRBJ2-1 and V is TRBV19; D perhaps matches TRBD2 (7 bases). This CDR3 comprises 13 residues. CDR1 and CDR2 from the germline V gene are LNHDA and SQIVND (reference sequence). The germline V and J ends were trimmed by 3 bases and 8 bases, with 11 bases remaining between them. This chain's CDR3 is CASSILGGHEQFF. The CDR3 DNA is TGTGCCAGTAGTATTCTCGGGGGGCATGAGCAGTTCTTC.

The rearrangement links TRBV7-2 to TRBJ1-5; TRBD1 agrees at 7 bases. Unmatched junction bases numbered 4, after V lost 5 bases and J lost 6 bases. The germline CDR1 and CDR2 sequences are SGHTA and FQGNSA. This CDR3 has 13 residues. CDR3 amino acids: CASSTRGAQPQHF. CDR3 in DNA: TGTGCCAGCAGCACCAGGGGGGCTCAGCCCCAGCATTTT.

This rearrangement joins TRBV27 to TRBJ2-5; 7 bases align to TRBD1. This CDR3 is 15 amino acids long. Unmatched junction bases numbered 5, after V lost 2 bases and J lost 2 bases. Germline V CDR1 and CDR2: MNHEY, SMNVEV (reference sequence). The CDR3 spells CASSLRDSLQETQYF. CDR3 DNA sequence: TGTGCCAGCAGTTTACGGGACAGTTTGCAAGAGACCCAGTACTTC.

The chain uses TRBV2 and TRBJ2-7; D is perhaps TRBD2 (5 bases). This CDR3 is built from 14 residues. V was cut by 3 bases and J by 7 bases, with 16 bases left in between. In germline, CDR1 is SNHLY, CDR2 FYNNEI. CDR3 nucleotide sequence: TGTGCCAGCAGTGACACTGGAGGTGCCTGGGAGCAGTACTTC. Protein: CASSDTGGAWEQYF.

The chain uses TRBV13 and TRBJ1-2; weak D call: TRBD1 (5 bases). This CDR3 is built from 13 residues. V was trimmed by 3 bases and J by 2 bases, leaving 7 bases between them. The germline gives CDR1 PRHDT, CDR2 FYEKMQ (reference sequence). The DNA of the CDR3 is TGTGCCAGCAGCTTCAGACAGAACTATGGCTACACCTTC. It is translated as CASSFRQNYGYTF.

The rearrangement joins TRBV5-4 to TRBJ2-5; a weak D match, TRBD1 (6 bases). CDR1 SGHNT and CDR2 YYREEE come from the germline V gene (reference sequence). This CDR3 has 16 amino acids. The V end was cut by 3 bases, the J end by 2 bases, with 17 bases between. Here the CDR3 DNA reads TGTGCCAGCAGCTCCTCCCCCACACAGGGACAAGAGACCCAGTACTTC. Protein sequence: CASSSSPTQGQETQYF.

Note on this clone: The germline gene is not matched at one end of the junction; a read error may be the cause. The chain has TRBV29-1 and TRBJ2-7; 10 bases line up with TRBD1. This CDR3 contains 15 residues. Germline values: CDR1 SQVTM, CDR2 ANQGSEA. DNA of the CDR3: TGCAGCGTTGGTAAAAGGACAGGGGGTAAGAACGAGCGGTACTTC. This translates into CSVGKRTGGKNERYF.

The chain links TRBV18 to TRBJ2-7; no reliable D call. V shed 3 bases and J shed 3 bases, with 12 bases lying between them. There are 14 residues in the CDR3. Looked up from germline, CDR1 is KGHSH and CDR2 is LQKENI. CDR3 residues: CASSPNTDLYEQYF. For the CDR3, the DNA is TGTGCCAGCTCACCTAACACAGATCTCTACGAGCAGTACTTC.

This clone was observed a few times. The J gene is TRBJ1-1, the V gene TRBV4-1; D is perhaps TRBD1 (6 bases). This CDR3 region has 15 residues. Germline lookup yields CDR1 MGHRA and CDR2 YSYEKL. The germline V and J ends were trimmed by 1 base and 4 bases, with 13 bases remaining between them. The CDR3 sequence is CASSQVTGGRTEAFF. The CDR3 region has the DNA TGCGCCAGCAGCCAAGTTACGGGGGGCCGCACTGAAGCTTTCTTT.

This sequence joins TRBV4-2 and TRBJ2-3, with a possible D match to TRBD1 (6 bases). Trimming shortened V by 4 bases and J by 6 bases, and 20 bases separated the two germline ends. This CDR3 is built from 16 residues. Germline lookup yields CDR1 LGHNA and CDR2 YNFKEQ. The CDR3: CASSRGRRSGVDTQYF. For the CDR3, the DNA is TGTGCCAGCAGCCGGGGGCGGCGGAGTGGCGTGGATACGCAGTATTTT.